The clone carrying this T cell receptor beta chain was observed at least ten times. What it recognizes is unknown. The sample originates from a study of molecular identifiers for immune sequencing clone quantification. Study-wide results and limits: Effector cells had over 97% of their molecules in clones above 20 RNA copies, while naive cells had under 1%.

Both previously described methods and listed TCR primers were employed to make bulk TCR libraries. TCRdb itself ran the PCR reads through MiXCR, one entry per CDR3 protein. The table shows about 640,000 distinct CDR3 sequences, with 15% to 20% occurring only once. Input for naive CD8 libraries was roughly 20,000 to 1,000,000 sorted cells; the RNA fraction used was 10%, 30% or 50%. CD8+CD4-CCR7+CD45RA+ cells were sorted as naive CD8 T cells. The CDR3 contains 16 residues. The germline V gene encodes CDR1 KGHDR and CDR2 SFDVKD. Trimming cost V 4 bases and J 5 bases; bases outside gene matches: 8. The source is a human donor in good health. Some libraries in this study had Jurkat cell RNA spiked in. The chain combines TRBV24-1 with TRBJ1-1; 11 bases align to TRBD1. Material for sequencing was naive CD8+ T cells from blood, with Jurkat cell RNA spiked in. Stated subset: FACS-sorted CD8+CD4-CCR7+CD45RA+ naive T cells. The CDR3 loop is CATSEEWTGGPTEAFF. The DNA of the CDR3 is TGTGCCACCAGTGAAGAGTGGACAGGGGGCCCGACTGAAGCTTTCTTT.